What follows is one TCR beta chain and its context. What it recognizes is unknown. This same CDR3 is encoded by further DNA sequences in the sample. Some clones are missing from TCRdb's copy, which holds only in-frame ones; the method was immunoSEQ multiplex PCR. The data show 210,000 or so clones, about 94% seen once. The sample comes from a study of T cell responses to AZD1222 COVID-19 vaccine. Overall study findings and caveats: A reported finding is that nearly half of spike-specific TCRs target unmutated variant regions.

Trimming shortened V by 3 bases and J by 1 base, and 7 bases separated the two germline ends. The CDR3 has 13 residues. The J gene is TRBJ2-7, the V gene TRBV12-3 or TRBV12-4; D unclear. The sequenced sample was peripheral blood, obtained 28 days after the second dose of the MenACWY control vaccine. The TCR sequence derives from an adult who received the MenACWY meningococcal vaccine as a control. The CDR3 DNA reads TGTGCCAGCAGTTTGGGCGGATCCTACGAGCAGTACTTC. Protein: CASSLGGSYEQYF.